This T cell receptor beta chain was captured in a study of human T cells and chemical hapten exposure. The CDR3 runs to 12 residues. Germline assignment: CDR1 SQVTM and CDR2 ANQGSEA. Trimming stripped 8 bases from V and 6 bases from J, with 16 bases between. This clonotype appeared many times. Stated time point: pre-sensitization, week 0. Specified treatment: therapeutic diphenylcyclopropenone sensitization with weekly scalp DPC. In TCRdb, the RACE reads were re-called with MiXCR into one record per CDR3 protein. The profile shows about 380,000 distinct CDR3 sequences, 4.5% to 6% of them singletons. The sequenced sample was whole blood, obtained in connection with sensitization to the hapten diphenylcyclopropenone (DPC). The receptor was isolated from a woman aged 45 to 65 with alopecia areata. Some clones in this sample may be carry-over from other donors' samples. The chain recombines TRBV29-1 with TRBJ1-2; D may be TRBD1 (6 bases). The CDR3 region has the DNA TGCAGCCTTTCCGGGACATCCCATGGCTACACCTTC. Translated: CSLSGTSHGYTF.